This TCR beta chain was obtained from a study of T-cell reconstitution after alpha-beta-depleted transplantation in children. For TCRbeta, the library was prepared with unique molecular identifiers. TCRdb re-derived calls from the PCR reads in MiXCR, one entry per CDR3 protein. This table has more than 500,000 distinct CDR3 sequences, around 10% appearing once. V lost 2 bases and J lost 0, with 19 bases in between. This CDR3 is built from 18 residues. The rearrangement uses TRBV12-3 or TRBV12-4 and TRBJ2-5, with TRBD2 as a possible D gene (6 bases). The receptor was derived from a female patient aged 2-10 years who had a stem cell transplant for aplastic anemia, so the T cells may come from the graft donor. Sequenced material: PBMCs, mostly from graft donor cells, taken 180 days after TCRalphabeta/CD19-depleted stem cell transplant. The CDR3 nucleotides read TGTGCCAGCAGTTTAAGCGGGTTCCCGGCCTTCAACCAAGAGACCCAGTACTTC. As protein: CASSLSGFPAFNQETQYF.